The T cell receptor beta chain described here comes from a study of cytomegalovirus exposure and HLA in healthy donors. 60 Vbeta and 13 Jbeta primers were used in PCR. Only in-frame clones appear in the TCRdb table, and some are missing; sequencing was by immunoSEQ multiplex PCR. In the table there are around 200,000 clones, approximately 86% of which are singletons. Trimming stripped 4 bases from V and 2 bases from J, with 10 bases between. Per germline, CDR1 SGHNT and CDR2 YYREEE (reference sequence). The CDR3 is made up of 13 amino acids. This clonotype was sampled from a woman aged 25 to 39 in good health and CMV-seronegative. Input material: PBMCs. The chain uses TRBV5-4 and TRBJ2-7, with a weak D call TRBD2 (5 bases). CDR3 sequence: CASSRFGTYEQYF. The CDR3 DNA reads as TGTGCCAGCAGCCGCTTCGGGACCTACGAGCAGTACTTC.